The rows below give T cell receptor beta chains drawn from one sample of a study of blood T cell repertoires in COVID-19. The data were produced by immunoSEQ multiplex PCR, yet TCRdb's version contains in-frame clones alone and is incomplete. There are under 400,000 clones in the sample; nearly 90% occur only once, and roughly 6.8% lies in the top ten. Sequencing used peripheral blood. The receptors derive from a man younger than 35 with active or convalescent COVID-19. The CDR3 runs from the conserved cysteine through the conserved F or W. The order of the fields is V gene, CDR3 length, J gene, D gene, clone size, CDR3 protein, CDR3 DNA. A D gene is named only where the DNA matches it firmly. Expanded clones get a size class; other rows say once, few or many, or leave the size out.

>TRBV5-1|12|TRBJ1-1|-|-
CASSLGQDEAFF
TGCGCCAGCAGCTTGGGGCAGGATGAAGCTTTCTTT
>TRBV28|14|TRBJ2-7|TRBD1|-
CASSIADRAYEQYF
TGTGCCAGCAGCATAGCGGACAGGGCCTACGAGCAGTACTTC
>TRBV4-3|17|TRBJ1-3|-|-
CASSQGLARNSGNTIYF
TGCGCCAGCAGCCAAGGGCTTGCCAGAAACTCTGGAAACACCATATATTTT
>TRBV27|14|TRBJ2-7|-|once
CASSPIGDSYEQYF
TGTGCCAGCAGTCCAATAGGAGACTCCTACGAGCAGTACTTC
>TRBV7-2|16|TRBJ2-3|TRBD2|-
CASSEGLAGGTDTQYF
TGTGCCAGCAGCGAGGGACTAGCGGGGGGCACAGATACGCAGTATTTT
>TRBV2|15|TRBJ2-1|-|-
CASSESGLSYNEQFF
TGTGCCAGCAGTGAGAGCGGTTTGTCCTACAATGAGCAGTTCTTC
>TRBV11-2|16|TRBJ1-4|-|few
CASSSLGGRGNEKLFF
TGTGCCAGCAGCTCCCTTGGGGGGAGGGGTAATGAAAAACTGTTTTTT
>TRBV4-2|15|TRBJ2-7|-|-
CASSQEGDTSYEQYF
TGTGCCAGCAGCCAAGAAGGGGACACCTCCTACGAGCAGTACTTC
>TRBV9|18|TRBJ2-3|TRBD1|-
CASSVAHRQGAVTDTQYF
TGTGCCAGCAGCGTAGCTCACCGACAGGGTGCCGTCACAGATACGCAGTATTTT
>TRBV27|16|TRBJ2-5|TRBD2|-
CASGPGAGGLQETQYF
TGTGCCAGCGGCCCTGGGGCGGGGGGCCTCCAAGAGACCCAGTACTTC
>TRBV12-3/TRBV12-4|13|TRBJ2-2|-|-
CASSPEVSGELFF
TGTGCCAGCAGTCCAGAAGTGTCCGGGGAGCTGTTTTTT
>TRBV7-6|15|TRBJ2-2|TRBD2|-
CASLESGKSTGELFF
TGTGCCAGCCTAGAGAGCGGGAAATCTACCGGGGAGCTGTTTTTT
>TRBV7-2|13|TRBJ1-2|-|few
CASSSGGNYGYTF
TGTGCCAGCAGCTCCGGCGGGAACTATGGCTACACCTTC
>TRBV5-1|15|TRBJ2-6|TRBD2|-
CASSLGLAGVHVLTF
TGCGCCAGCAGCTTGGGCCTGGCGGGAGTGCACGTCCTGACTTTC
>TRBV7-2|12|TRBJ1-5|-|-
CASSLEGQPQHF
TGTGCCAGCAGCTTGGAGGGTCAGCCCCAGCATTTT
>TRBV7-9|14|TRBJ1-5|TRBD1|once
CASSTTGTNQPQHF
TGTGCCAGCAGTACGACAGGGACCAATCAGCCCCAGCATTTT
>TRBV7-9|15|TRBJ2-2|-|few
CASSAGGTATGELFF
TGTGCCAGCAGCGCAGGCGGGACAGCAACCGGGGAGCTGTTTTTT
>TRBV10-3|14|TRBJ1-6|-|-
CAIRYRDSDSPLHF
TGTGCCATCAGGTACAGGGATTCCGATTCACCCCTCCACTTT
>TRBV7-2|15|TRBJ2-6|-|-
CASSVRVYGANVLTF
TGTGCCAGCAGCGTCAGGGTGTATGGGGCCAACGTGCTGACTTTC
>TRBV3-1/TRBV3-2|17|TRBJ1-2|-|-
CASSRTRGQSTNYGYTF
TGTGCCAGCAGCCGGACCAGAGGACAGTCGACTAACTATGGCTACACCTTC
>TRBV4-1|15|TRBJ2-5|-|-
CASSQWDTNQETQYF
TGCGCCAGCAGCCAGTGGGACACCAACCAAGAGACCCAGTACTTC
>TRBV7-7|17|TRBJ2-6|-|-
CASSLVEIRPGANVLTF
TGTGCCAGCAGCTTAGTCGAAATACGCCCTGGGGCCAACGTGCTGACTTTC
>TRBV12-3/TRBV12-4|11|TRBJ2-2|-|-
CASNTVGELFF
TGTGCCAGCAATACAGTCGGGGAGCTGTTTTTT
>TRBV3-1/TRBV3-2|14|TRBJ1-1|TRBD1|-
CASRPQGRSTEAFF
TGTGCCAGTCGTCCACAGGGGAGAAGCACTGAAGCTTTCTTT
>TRBV4-3|18|TRBJ2-1|TRBD2|-
CASSQDHPTSGLNNEQFF
TGCGCCAGCAGCCAAGATCACCCAACTAGCGGTCTAAACAATGAGCAGTTCTTC